This TCR beta chain appears in the sequencing data of a study of monozygotic twins with inflammatory bowel disease. Findings and limits, study-wide: Among IBD patients, TCRbeta diversity (inverse Simpson) was lower than in healthy co-twins. Sharing of clonotypes with others was lower in IBD patients than in healthy twins, and this was especially so with disease activity.

The authors made each sample's cDNA in eight separate reactions. Template switching introduced UMIs that contain a 6-nucleotide sample barcode. TCRdb reprocessed the 5' RACE reads, keeping one entry per CDR3 protein, no DNA. The listing records approximately 400,000 distinct CDR3 sequences. Concerning this clonotype: As yet, its antigen is unknown.

This TCR derives from a human donor with ulcerative colitis or Crohn's disease, or a healthy co-twin of an affected twin (not recorded which). The specimen sequenced was blood.

The CDR3 here is CASSLARAGGRANEQFF. This rearrangement joins TRBV5-5 to TRBJ2-1; TCRdb calls TRBD1, which cannot be checked without DNA. Germline lookup yields CDR1 SGHKS and CDR2 YYEKEE (reference sequence). The length of the CDR3 is 17 residues. Looking up the rest from reference TRBV5-5 and TRBJ2-1 gives the full variable domain: DAGVTQSPTHLIKTRGQQVTLRCSPISGHKSVSWYQQVLGQGPQFIFQYYEKEERGRGNFPDRFSARQFPNYSSELNVNALLLGDSALYLCASSLARAGGRANEQFFGPGTRLTVL.